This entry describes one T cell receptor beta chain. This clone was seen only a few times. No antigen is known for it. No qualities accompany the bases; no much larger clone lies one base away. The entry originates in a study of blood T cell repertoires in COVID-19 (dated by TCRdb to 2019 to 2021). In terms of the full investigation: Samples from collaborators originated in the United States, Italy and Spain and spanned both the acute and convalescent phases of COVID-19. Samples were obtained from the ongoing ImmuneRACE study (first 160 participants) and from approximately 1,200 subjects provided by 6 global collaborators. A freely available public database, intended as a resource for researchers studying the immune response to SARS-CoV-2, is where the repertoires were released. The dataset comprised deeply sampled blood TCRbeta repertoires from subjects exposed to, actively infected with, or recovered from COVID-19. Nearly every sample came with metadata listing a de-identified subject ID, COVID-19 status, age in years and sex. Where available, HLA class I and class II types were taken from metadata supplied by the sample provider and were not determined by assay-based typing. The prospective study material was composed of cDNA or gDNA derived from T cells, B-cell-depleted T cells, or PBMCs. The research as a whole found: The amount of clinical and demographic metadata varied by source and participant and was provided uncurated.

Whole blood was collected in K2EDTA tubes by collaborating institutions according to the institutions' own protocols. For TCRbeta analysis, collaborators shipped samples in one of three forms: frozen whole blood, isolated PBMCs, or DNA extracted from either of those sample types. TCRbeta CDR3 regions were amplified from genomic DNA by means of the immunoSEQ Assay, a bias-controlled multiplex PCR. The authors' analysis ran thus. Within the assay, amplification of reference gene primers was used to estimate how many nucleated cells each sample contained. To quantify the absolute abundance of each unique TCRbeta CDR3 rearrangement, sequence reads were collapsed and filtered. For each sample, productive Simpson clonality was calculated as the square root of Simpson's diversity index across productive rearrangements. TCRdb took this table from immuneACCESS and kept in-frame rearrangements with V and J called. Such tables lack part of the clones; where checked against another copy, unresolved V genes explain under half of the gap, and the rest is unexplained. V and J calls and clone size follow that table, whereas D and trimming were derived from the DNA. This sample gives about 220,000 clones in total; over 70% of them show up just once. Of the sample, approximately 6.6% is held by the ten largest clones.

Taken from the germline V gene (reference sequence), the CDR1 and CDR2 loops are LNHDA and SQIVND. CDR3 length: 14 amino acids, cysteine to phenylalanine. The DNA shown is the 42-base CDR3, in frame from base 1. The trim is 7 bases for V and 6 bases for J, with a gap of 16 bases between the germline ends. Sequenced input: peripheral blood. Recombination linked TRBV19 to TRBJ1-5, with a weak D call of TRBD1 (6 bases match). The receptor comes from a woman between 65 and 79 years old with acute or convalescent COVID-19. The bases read TGTGCCAGTACCATGGGAGGGGGGGGTCAGCCCCAGCATTTT. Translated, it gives CASTMGGGGQPQHF.